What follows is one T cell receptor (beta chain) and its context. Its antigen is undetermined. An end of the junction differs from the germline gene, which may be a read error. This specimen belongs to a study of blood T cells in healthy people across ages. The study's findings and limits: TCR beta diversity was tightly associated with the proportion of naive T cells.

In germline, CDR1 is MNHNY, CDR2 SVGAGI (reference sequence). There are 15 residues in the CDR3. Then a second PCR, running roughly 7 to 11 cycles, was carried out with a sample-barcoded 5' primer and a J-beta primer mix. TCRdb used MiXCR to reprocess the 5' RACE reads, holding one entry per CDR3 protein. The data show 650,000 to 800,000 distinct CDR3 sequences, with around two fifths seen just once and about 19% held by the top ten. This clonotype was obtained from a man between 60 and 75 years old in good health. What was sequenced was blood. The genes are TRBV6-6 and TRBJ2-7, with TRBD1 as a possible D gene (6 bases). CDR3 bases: TGTGCCAGCAGCACTGCCACAGGGAGAGTGAGGGAGCGGTACTTC. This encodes CASSTATGRVRERYF.